The rows below give T cell receptor beta chains drawn from one sample of a study of cytomegalovirus exposure and HLA in healthy donors. The assay was immunoSEQ multiplex PCR, and TCRdb's table has in-frame clones only and misses some. This table has 150,000 to 200,000 clones, 84% appearing once. The specimen sequenced was PBMCs. Source of these receptors: a man aged 25 to 40 in good health and CMV-seropositive. The CDR3 runs from the conserved cysteine through the conserved F or W. A D gene is named only where the DNA matches it firmly. Only some rows state a clone size, as once, few, many or a class for expanded clones.

J gene,V gene,clone size,D gene,CDR3 DNA,CDR3 protein
TRBJ2-1,TRBV19,-,TRBD2,TGTGCCAGTAGTATGGGTAAGGGGACTAGCGCTATTCCCCACAGGAATGAGCAGTTCTTC,CASSMGKGTSAIPHRNEQFF
TRBJ1-2,TRBV7-2,-,-,TGTGCCAGCAGCGTGACCGGGGGTCTTGGCTACACCTTC,CASSVTGGLGYTF
TRBJ2-6,TRBV19,once,-,TGTGCCAGTAGTTTAGACGGGGGGCTCGGGGCCAACGTCCTGACTTTC,CASSLDGGLGANVLTF
TRBJ2-1,TRBV19,-,-,TGTGCCAGTGTCCCTTCGTGGGGCCCCTACAATGAGCAGTTCTTC,CASVPSWGPYNEQFF
TRBJ2-7,TRBV30,-,TRBD2,TGTGCCTGGGGGGAGGGGCCCTACGAGCAGTACTTC,CAWGEGPYEQYF
TRBJ2-1,TRBV5-6,-,TRBD2,TGTGCCAGCAGCCTCTGGGGCGGGGGGGCCTACAATGAGCAGTTCTTC,CASSLWGGGAYNEQFF
TRBJ2-1,TRBV28,once,-,TGTGCCAGCAGCCGACCCAGCACAGGGACCAATGAGCAGTTCTTC,CASSRPSTGTNEQFF
TRBJ2-1,TRBV19,-,TRBD2,TGTGCCAGTAGTATAGCGGGAGGGATATACAATGAGCAGTTCTTC,CASSIAGGIYNEQFF
TRBJ2-7,TRBV5-1,-,-,TGCGCCAGCAGCTTCGGGCGGGAACTAATCACCTACGAGCAGTACTTC,CASSFGRELITYEQYF
TRBJ1-1,TRBV5-6,-,-,TGTGCCAGCAGCTGGCCCCCGAACACTGAAGCTTTCTTT,CASSWPPNTEAFF
TRBJ2-5,TRBV7-2,once,TRBD2,TGTGCCAGCAGCTTAAGGCGGGGGTACCAAGAGACCCAGTACTTC,CASSLRRGYQETQYF
TRBJ2-5,TRBV7-9,-,TRBD2,TGTGCCAGCAGCTTATATCTAGCGGGGGATGAGACCCAGTACTTC,CASSLYLAGDETQYF